This TCR beta chain is from a study of blood T cell repertoires in COVID-19. In the study overall: There were acute and convalescent COVID-19 samples, and they came from the United States, Italy and Spain. Sources were T cells, B-cell-depleted T cells, or PBMCs; the material itself was cDNA or gDNA.

The repertoire was sequenced with immunoSEQ multiplex PCR; TCRdb's copy has only in-frame clones and lacks some. The sample comprises about 150,000 clones, roughly 90% of which are singletons, and about 1.6% rests with the top ten. Germline V gives CDR1 SQVTM, CDR2 ANQGSEA. V lost 1 base to trimming and J lost 1 base, with 10 bases between them. The CDR3 is 14 residues long. Sequenced material: peripheral blood. The receptor was isolated from a human donor in a cohort sampled during active COVID-19. The V and J genes are TRBV29-1 and TRBJ1-1; D gene uncertain. The CDR3 loop is CSVEAHGRNTEAFF. The DNA for the CDR3 is TGCAGCGTTGAAGCCCATGGCCGGAACACTGAAGCTTTCTTT. Supplemented by reference TRBV29-1 and TRBJ1-1, the full variable domain reads SAVISQKPSRDICQRGTSLTIQCQVDSQVTMMFWYRQQPGQSLTLIATANQGSEATYESGFVIDKFPISRPNLTFSTLTVSNMSPEDSSIYLCSVEAHGRNTEAFFGQGTRLTVV.